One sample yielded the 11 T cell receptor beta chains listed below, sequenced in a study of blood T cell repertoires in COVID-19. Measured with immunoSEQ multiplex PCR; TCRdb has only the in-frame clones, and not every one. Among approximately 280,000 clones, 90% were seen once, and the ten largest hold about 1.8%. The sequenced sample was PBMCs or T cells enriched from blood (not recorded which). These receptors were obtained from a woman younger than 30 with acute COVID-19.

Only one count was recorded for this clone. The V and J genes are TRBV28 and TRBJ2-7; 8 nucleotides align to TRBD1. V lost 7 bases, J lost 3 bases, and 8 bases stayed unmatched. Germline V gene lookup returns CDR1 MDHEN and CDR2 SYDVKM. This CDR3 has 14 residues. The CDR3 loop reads CASNIGQGSYEQYF. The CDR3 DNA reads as TGTGCCAGCAACATTGGACAGGGTAGCTACGAGCAGTACTTC. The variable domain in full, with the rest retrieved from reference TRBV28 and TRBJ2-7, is DVKVTQSSRYLVKRTGEKVFLECVQDMDHENMFWYRQDPGLGLRLIYFSYDVKMKEKGDIPEGYSVSREKKERFSLILESASTNQTSMYLCASNIGQGSYEQYFGPGTRLTVT.

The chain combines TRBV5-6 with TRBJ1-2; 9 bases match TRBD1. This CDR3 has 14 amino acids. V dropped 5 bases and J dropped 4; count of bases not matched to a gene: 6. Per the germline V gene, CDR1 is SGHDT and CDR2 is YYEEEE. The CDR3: CASRRPGQGYGYTF. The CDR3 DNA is TGTGCCAGCAGAAGACCGGGACAGGGCTATGGCTACACCTTC.

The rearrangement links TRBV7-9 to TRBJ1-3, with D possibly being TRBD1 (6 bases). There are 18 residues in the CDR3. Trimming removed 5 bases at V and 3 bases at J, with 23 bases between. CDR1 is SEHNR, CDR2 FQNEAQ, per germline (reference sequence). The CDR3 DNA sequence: TGTGCCAGCAGCCCTGGGCTACAGGGCCAGGGGAGTGGAAACACCATATATTTT. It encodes CASSPGLQGQGSGNTIYF.

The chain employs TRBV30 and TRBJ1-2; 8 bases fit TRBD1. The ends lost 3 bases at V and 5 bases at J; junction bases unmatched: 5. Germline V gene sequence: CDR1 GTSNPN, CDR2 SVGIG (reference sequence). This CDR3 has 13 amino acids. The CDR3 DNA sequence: TGTGCCTGGAGGGTGGACAGGGTGTATGGCTACACCTTC. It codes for CAWRVDRVYGYTF.

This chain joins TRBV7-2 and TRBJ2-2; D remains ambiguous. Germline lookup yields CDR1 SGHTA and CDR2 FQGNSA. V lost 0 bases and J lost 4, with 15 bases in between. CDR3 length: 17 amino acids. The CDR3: CASSLADEDPGTGELFF. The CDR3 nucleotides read TGTGCCAGCAGCTTAGCTGACGAAGACCCAGGCACCGGGGAGCTGTTTTTT.

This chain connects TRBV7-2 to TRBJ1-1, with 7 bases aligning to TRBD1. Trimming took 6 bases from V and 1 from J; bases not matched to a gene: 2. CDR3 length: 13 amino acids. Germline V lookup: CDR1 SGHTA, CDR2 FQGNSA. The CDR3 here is CASRQGTNTEAFF. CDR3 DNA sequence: TGTGCCAGCAGACAGGGGACGAACACTGAAGCTTTCTTT.

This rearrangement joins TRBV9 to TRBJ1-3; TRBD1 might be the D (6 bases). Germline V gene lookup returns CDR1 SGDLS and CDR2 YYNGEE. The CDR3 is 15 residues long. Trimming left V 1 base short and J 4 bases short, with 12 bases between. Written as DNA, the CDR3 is TGTGCCAGCAGCGTATCAGGGGCAAAAGGAAACACCATATATTTT. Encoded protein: CASSVSGAKGNTIYF.

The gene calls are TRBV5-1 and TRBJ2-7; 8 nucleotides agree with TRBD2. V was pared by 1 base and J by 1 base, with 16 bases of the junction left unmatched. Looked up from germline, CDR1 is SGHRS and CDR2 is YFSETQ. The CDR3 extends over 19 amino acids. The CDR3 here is CASSLTQPQREILSYEQYF. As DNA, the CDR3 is TGCGCCAGCAGCTTGACCCAGCCACAGCGGGAGATTCTGTCCTACGAGCAGTACTTC.

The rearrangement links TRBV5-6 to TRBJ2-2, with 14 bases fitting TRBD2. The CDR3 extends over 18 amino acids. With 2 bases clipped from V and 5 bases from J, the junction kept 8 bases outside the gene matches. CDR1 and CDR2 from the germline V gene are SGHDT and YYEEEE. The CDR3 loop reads CASSFSTSGRAKTGELFF. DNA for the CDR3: TGTGCCAGCAGCTTTTCGACTAGCGGGAGGGCCAAGACCGGGGAGCTGTTTTTT. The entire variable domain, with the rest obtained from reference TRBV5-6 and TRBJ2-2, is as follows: DAGVTQSPTHLIKTRGQQVTLRCSPKSGHDTVSWYQQALGQGPQFIFQYYEEEERQRGNFPDRFSGHQFPNYSSELNVNALLLGDSALYLCASSFSTSGRAKTGELFFGEGSRLTVL.

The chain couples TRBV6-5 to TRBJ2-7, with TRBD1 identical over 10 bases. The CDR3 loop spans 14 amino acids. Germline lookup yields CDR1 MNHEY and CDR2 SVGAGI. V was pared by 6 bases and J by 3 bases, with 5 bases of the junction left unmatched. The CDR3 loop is CASSSDRGNYEQYF. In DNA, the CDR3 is TGTGCCAGCAGCTCGGACAGGGGGAACTACGAGCAGTACTTC.

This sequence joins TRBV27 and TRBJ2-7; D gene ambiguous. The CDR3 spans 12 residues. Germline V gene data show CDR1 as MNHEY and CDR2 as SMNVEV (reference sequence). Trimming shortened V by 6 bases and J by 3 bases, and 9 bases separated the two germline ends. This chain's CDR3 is CASSDRGYEQYF. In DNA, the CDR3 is TGTGCCAGCAGCGACCGAGGCTACGAGCAGTACTTC.